This T cell receptor beta chain was found in a study of CD8+ T cells in alopecia areata. Investigators isolated RNA and reverse transcribed it into cDNA to act as the sequencing template. Repertoires were generated with immunoSEQ multiplex PCR, while TCRdb's copy carries only in-frame clones and drops some. Of 150,000 to 200,000 clones listed, about three fifths are singletons. CDR1 and CDR2 (germline): SEHNR, FQNEAQ (reference sequence). V gave up 2 bases and J gave up 14 bases; unmatched junction bases: 3. This CDR3 is 11 amino acids long. Treatment reported: oral pan-JAK inhibitor, 5-10 mg twice daily.

The specimen comprised CD8+ T cells sorted from blood, sampled at week 24, from a patient treated with tofacitinib. This receptor was identified in a human donor with alopecia areata. The rearrangement links TRBV7-9 to TRBJ2-1; 7 positions agree with TRBD1. CDR3 nucleotides: TGTGCCAGCAGCTTACAGGGGGATGAGTTCTTC. This sequence encodes CASSLQGDEFF.